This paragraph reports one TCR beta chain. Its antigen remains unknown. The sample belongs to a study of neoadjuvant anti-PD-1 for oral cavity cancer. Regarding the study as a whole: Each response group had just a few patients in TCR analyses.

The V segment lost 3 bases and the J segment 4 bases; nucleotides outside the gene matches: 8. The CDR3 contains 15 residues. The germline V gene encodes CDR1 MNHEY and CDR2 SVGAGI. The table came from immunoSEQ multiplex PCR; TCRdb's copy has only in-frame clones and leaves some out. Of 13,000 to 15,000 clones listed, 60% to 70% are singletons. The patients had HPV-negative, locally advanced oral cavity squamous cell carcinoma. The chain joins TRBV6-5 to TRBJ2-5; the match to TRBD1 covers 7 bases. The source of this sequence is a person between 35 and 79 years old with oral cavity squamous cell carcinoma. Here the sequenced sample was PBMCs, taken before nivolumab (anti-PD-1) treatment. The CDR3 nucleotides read TGTGCCAGCAGTTATTCCGGACAGGCGACAGAGACCCAGTACTTC. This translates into CASSYSGQATETQYF.